This T cell receptor beta chain was sequenced during a study of human T cells and chemical hapten exposure. Study-wide findings and caveats: Relative to controls, expanded TCRs formed significantly more large CDR3 similarity clusters.

Comment on this clonotype: Antigen: not known.

There are 12 residues in the CDR3. Germline V gene data show CDR1 as SEHNR and CDR2 as FQNEAQ (reference sequence). Trimming pared 1 base from V and 6 bases from J, leaving 6 bases between. As to time point: patch test 1, 2 weeks after DPC sensitization. The treatment: therapeutic diphenylcyclopropenone sensitization with weekly scalp DPC. TCRdb passed the RACE reads through MiXCR, listing each CDR3 protein once. The table lists 150,000 to 200,000 distinct CDR3 sequences, 20% to 25% of them singletons. The gene calls are TRBV7-9 and TRBJ1-1; D is unclear. The sequence derives from a woman in her fifties or sixties with alopecia areata. Some clones in this sample may be carry-over from other donors' samples. The sequencing used whole blood, collected in connection with sensitization to the hapten diphenylcyclopropenone (DPC). In DNA form, the CDR3 reads TGTGCCAGCAGCTTAGAGGATGCTGAAGCTTTCTTT. Translation: CASSLEDAEAFF.